The entry that follows covers one T cell receptor beta chain sequence. Its antigen is currently unknown. The data were taken from a study of identical twins. Germline CDR1 is DFQATT and CDR2 is SNEGSKA (reference sequence). The CDR3 has 14 amino acids. V shed 7 bases, J shed 2 bases, and the junction held 9 bases outside the gene matches. Whole-study findings and limits: Twin-shared out-of-frame alpha sequences showed excess low generation probability.

TCRdb recomputed calls from the 5' RACE reads with MiXCR, one row per CDR3 protein. The sample records around 670,000 distinct CDR3 sequences, 6.1% being singletons. The sequence was collected from a man aged 18 to 29 in good health. The sequenced material came from naive T cells sorted from blood. The chain links TRBV20-1 to TRBJ2-7, with TRBD1 matching 9 bases. The CDR3 DNA is TGCAGTGTAGAAAGGGGACAGGGAACCTACGAGCAGTACTTC. Translating it yields CSVERGQGTYEQYF.